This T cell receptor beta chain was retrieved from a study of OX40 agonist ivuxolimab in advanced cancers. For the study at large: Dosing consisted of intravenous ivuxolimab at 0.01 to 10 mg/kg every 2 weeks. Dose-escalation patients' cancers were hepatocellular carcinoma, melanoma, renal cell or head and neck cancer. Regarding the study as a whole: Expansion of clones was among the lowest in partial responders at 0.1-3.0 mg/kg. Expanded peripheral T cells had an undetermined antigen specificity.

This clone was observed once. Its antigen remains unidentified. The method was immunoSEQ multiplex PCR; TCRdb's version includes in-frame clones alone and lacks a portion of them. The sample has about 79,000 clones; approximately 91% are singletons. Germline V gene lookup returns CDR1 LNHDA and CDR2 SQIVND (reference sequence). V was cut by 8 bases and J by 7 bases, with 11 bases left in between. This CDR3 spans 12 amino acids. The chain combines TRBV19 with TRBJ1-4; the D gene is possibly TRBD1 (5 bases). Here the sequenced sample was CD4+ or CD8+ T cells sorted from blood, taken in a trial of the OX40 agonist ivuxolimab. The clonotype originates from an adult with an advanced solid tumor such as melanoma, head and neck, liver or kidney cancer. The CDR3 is CASGTRGEKLFF. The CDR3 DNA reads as TGTGCCAGTGGGACCCGAGGTGAAAAACTGTTTTTT.